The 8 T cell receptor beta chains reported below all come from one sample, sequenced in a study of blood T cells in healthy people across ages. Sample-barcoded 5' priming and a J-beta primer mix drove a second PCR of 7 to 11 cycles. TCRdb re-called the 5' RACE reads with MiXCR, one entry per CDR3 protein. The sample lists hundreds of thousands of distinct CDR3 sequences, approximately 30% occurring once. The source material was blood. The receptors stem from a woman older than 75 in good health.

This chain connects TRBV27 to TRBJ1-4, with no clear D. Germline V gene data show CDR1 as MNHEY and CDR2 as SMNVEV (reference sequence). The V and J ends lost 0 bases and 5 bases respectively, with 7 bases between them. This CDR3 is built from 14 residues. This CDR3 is CASSLSRRNEKLFF. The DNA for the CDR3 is TGTGCCAGCAGTTTATCCCGGAGGAATGAAAAACTGTTTTTT.

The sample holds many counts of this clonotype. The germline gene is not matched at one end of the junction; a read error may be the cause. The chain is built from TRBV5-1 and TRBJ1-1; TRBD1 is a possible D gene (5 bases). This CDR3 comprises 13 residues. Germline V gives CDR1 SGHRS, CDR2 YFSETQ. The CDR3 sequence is CASSLGENTEAFF. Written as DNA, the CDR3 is TGTGCCAGCAGTTTAGGGGAAAACACTGAAGCTTTCTTT.

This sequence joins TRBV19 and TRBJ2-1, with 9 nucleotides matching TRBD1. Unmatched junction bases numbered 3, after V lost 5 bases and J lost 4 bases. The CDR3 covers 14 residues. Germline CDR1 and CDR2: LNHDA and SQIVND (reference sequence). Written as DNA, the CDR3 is TGTGCCAGTAGTGGAGGGACAGGGTACAATGAGCAGTTCTTC. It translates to CASSGGTGYNEQFF.

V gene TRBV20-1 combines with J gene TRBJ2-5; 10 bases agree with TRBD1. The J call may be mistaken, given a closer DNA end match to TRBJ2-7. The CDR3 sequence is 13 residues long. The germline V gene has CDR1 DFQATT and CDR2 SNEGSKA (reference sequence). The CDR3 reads CSNRQGASYEQYF. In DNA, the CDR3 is TGCAGTAACCGACAGGGGGCCTCCTACGAGCAGTACTTC.

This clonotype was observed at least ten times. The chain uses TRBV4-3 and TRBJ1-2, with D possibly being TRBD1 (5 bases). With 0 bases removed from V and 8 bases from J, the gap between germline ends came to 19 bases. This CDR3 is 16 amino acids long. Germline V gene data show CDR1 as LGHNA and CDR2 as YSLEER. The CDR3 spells CASSQERGLRGEGYTF. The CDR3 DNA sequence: TGCGCCAGCAGCCAAGAGAGGGGCCTGCGGGGGGAGGGCTACACCTTC.

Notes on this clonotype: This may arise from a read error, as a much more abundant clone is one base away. In DNA, the CDR3 is TGTGCCAGCAGCTTAACAAGTGTAGGGACCTCATACAATGAGCAGTTCTTC. Protein: CASSLTSVGTSYNEQFF. The chain links TRBV7-6 to TRBJ2-1; D is tentatively TRBD1 or TRBD2 (5 bases each). Germline CDR1 is SGHVS and CDR2 is FNYEAQ. This CDR3 is 17 amino acids long. V was trimmed by 2 bases and J by 4 bases, leaving 18 bases between them.

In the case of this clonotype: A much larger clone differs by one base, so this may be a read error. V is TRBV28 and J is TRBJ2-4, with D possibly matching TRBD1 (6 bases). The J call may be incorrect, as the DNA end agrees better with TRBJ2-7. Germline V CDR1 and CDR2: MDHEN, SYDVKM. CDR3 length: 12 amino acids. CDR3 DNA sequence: TGTACCAGCAGTTTCTCGACAGGCGAGCAGTACTTC. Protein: CTSSFSTGEQYF.

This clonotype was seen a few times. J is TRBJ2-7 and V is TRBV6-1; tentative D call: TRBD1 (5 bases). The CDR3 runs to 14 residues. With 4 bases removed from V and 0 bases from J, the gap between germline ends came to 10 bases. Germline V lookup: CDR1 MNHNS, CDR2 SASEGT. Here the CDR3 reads CASSAEQVSYEQYF. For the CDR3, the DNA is TGTGCCAGCAGTGCCGAACAGGTCTCCTACGAGCAGTACTTC.